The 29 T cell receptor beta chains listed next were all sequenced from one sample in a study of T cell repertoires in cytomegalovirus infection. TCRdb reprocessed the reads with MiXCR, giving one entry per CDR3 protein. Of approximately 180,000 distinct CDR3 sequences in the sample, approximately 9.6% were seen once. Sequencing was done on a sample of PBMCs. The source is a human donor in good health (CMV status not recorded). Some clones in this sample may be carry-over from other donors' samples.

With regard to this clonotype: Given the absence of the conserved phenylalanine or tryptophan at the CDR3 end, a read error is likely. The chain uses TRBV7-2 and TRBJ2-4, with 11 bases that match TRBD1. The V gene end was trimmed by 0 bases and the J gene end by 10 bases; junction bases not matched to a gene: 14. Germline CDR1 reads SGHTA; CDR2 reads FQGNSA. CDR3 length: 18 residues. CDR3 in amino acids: CASSLAGIGTGGQGIQYC. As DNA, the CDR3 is TGTGCCAGCAGCTTAGCGGGTATCGGGACAGGGGGGCAGGGGATTCAGTACTGC.

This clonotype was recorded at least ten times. CDR3 DNA sequence: TGTGCCAGCAGAGACTACAGGTCAAGCAATGAGCAGTTCTTC. Translating it yields CASRDYRSSNEQFF. V usage is TRBV6-2 or TRBV6-3 and J usage is TRBJ2-1; D possibly uses TRBD1 or TRBD2 (5 bases each). This CDR3 comprises 14 residues. Germline assignment: CDR1 MNHEY and CDR2 SVGEGT. Trimming removed 6 bases at V and 6 bases at J, with 15 bases between.

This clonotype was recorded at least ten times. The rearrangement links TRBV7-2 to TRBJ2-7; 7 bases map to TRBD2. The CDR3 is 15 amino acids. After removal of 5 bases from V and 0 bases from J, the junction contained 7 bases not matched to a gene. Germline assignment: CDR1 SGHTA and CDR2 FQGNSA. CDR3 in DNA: TGTGCCAGCAGCCCCTCCGGCGGGGGCTCCTACGAGCAGTACTTC. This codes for CASSPSGGGSYEQYF.

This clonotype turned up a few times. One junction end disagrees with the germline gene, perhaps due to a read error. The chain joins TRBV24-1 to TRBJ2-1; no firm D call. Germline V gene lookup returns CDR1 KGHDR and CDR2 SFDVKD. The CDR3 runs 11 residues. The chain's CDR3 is CATSRFGEQFF. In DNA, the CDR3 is TGTGCCACCAGTCGATTCGGTGAGCAGTTCTTT.

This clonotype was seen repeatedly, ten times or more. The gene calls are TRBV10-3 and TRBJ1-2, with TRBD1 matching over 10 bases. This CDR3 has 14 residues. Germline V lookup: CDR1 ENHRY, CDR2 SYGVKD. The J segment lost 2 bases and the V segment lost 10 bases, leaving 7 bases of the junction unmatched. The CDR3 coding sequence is TGTGCCACCGGGACAGGGGTTCGAAACTATGGCTACACCTTC. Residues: CATGTGVRNYGYTF.

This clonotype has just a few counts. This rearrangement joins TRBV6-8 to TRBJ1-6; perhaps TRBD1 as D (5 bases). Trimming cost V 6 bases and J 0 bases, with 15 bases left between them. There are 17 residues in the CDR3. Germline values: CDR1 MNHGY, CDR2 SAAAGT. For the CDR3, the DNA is TGTGCCAGCAGATCAGACAGTTCAAGCTCCTATAATTCACCCCTCCACTTT. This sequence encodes CASRSDSSSSYNSPLHF.

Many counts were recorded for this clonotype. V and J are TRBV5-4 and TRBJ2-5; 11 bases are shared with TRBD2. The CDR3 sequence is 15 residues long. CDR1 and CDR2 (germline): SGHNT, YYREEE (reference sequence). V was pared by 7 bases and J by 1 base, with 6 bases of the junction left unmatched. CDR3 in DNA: TGTGCCAGCGGCAGACTAGCGGGAAGCCAAGAGACCCAGTACTTC. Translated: CASGRLAGSQETQYF.

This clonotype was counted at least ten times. CDR3 in amino acids: CASRPGILDRWTEAFF. The CDR3 bases are TGTGCCAGCAGACCAGGGATTCTTGACAGATGGACTGAAGCTTTCTTT. The genes are TRBV28 and TRBJ1-1; D is possibly TRBD1 (5 bases). V was cut by 6 bases and J by 5 bases, with 22 bases left in between. The CDR3 spans 16 residues. CDR1 is MDHEN and CDR2 is SYDVKM in the germline V gene.

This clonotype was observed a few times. The CDR3 region is CNTGGAAYNEQFF. The CDR3 coding sequence is TGCAACACCGGGGGGGCCGCCTACAATGAGCAGTTCTTC. The V and J genes are TRBV20-1 and TRBJ2-1; 8 bases agree with TRBD2. CDR1 and CDR2 from the germline V gene are DFQATT and SNEGSKA (reference sequence). The CDR3 consists of 13 residues.

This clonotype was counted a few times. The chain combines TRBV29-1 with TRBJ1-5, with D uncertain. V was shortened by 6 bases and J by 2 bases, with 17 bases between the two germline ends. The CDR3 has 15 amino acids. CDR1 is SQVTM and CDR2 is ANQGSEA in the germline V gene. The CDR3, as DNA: TGCAGCGTCGCGGTTTCAGGCGGAGGCAATCAGCCCCAGCATTTT. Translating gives CSVAVSGGGNQPQHF.

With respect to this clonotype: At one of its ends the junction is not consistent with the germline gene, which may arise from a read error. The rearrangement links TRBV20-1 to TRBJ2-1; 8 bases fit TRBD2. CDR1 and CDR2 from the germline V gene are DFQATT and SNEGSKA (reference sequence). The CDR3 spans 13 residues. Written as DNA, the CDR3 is TGCAGTGCTAGAGCGGGGGGGCCCGATGAGCAGTCCTTC. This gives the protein CSARAGGPDEQSF.

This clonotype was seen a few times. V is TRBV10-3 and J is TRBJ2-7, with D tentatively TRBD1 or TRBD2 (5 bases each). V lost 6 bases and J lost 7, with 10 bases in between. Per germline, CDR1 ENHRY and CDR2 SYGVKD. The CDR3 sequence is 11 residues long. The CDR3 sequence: CAIRGTREQYF. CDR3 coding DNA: TGTGCCATCAGGGGGACCAGGGAGCAGTACTTC.

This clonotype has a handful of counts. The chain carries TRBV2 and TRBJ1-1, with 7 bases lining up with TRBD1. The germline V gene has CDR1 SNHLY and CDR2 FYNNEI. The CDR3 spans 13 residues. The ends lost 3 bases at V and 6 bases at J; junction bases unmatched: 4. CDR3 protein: CASSDRQGSEAFF. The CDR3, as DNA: TGTGCCAGCAGTGATAGACAGGGCTCTGAAGCTTTCTTT.

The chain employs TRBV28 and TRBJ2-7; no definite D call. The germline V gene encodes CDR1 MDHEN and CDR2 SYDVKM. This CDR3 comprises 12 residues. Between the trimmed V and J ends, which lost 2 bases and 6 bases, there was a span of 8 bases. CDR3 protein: CASSLTYSEQYF. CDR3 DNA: TGTGCCAGCAGTTTAACCTACAGCGAGCAGTACTTC.

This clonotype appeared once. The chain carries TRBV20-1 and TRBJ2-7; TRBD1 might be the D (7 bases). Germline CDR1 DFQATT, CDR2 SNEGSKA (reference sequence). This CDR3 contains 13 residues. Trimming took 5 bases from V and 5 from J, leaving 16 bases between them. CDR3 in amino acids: CSARETGNDEQYF. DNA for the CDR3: TGCAGTGCTCGGGAGACAGGGAACGACGAGCAGTACTTC.

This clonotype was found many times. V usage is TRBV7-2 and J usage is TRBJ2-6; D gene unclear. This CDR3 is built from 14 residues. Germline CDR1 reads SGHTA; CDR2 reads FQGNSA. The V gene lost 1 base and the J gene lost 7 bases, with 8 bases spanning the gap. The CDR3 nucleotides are TGTGCCAGCAGCTTAGTTGGAGTCGCCAACGTCCTGACTTTC. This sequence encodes CASSLVGVANVLTF.

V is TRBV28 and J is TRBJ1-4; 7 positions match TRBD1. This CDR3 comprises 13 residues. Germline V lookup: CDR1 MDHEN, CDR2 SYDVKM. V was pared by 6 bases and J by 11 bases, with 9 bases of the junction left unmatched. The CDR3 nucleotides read TGTGCCAGCAGGCCGGACAGGATCGGGAAACTGTTTTTT. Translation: CASRPDRIGKLFF. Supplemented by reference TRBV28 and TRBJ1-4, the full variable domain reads DVKVTQSSRYLVKRTGEKVFLECVQDMDHENMFWYRQDPGLGLRLIYFSYDVKMKEKGDIPEGYSVSREKKERFSLILESASTNQTSMYLCASRPDRIGKLFFGSGTQLSVL.

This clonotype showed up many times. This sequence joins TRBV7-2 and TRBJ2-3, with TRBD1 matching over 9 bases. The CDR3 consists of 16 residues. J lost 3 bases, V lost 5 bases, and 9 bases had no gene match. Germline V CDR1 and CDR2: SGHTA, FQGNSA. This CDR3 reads CASSLPQGARTDTQYF. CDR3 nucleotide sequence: TGTGCCAGCAGCCTACCACAGGGGGCAAGGACAGATACGCAGTATTTT.

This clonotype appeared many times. Written as DNA, the CDR3 is TGTGCCAGCAGCTTGTGGGGTAGCTCCGGGGAGCTGTTTTTT. It translates to CASSLWGSSGELFF. V gene TRBV5-4 combines with J gene TRBJ2-2; D unclear. The CDR3 sequence is 14 residues long. Germline values: CDR1 SGHNT, CDR2 YYREEE (reference sequence). V was cut by 1 base and J by 6 bases, with 10 bases left in between.

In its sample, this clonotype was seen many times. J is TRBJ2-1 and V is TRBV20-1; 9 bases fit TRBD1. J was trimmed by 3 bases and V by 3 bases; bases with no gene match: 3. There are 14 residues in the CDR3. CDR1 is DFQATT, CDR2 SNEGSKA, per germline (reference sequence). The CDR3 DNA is TGCAGTGCTAGTGGGACAGGGATCTACAATGAGCAGTTCTTC. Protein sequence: CSASGTGIYNEQFF.

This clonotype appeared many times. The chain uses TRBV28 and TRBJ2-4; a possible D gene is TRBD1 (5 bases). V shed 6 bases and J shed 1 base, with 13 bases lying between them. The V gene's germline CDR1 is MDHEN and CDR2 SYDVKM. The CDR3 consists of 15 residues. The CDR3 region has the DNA TGTGCCAGCAGCCTGACAGCCACGGCCAAAAACATTCAGTACTTC. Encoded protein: CASSLTATAKNIQYF.

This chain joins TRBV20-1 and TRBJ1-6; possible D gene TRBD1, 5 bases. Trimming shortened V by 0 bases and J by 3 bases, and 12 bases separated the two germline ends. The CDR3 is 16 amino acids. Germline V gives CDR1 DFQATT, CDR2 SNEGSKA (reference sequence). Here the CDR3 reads CSARDEQAVYNSPLHF. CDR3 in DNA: TGCAGTGCTAGAGATGAACAGGCGGTCTATAATTCACCCCTCCACTTT.

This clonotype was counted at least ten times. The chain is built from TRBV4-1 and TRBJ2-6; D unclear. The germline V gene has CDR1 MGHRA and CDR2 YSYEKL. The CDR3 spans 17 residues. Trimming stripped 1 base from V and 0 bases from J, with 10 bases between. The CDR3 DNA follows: TGCGCCAGCAGCCAAGTGCCAGTCGGCTCTGGGGCCAACGTCCTGACTTTC. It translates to CASSQVPVGSGANVLTF.

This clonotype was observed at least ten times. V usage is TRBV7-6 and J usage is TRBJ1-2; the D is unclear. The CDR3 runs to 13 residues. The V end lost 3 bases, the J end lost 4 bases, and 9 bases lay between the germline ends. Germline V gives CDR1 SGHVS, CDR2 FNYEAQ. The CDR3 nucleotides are TGTGCCAGCAGCTTGTCAGGCACCTATGGCTACACCTTC. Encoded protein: CASSLSGTYGYTF.

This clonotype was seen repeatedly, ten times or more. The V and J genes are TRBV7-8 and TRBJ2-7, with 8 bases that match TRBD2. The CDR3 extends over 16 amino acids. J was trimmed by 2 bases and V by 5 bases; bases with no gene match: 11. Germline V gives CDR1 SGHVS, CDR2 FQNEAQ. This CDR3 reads CASSPRPGLGAYEQYF. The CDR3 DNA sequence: TGTGCCAGCAGCCCCCGGCCGGGACTAGGGGCCTACGAGCAGTACTTC.

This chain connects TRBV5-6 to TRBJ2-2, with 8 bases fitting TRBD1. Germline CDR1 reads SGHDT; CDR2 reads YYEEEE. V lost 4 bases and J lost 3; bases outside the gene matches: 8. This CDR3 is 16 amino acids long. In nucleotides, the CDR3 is TGTGCCAGCAGCAAGACAGGGGTTGAGGACACCGGGGAGCTGTTTTTT. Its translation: CASSKTGVEDTGELFF.

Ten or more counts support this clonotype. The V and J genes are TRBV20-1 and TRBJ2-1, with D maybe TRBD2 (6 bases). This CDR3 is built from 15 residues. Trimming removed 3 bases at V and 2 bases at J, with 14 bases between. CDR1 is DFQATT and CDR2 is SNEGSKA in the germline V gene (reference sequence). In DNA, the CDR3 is TGCAGTGCTAGGGGGAGGTCCTTGCCCTACAATGAGCAGTTCTTC. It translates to CSARGRSLPYNEQFF.

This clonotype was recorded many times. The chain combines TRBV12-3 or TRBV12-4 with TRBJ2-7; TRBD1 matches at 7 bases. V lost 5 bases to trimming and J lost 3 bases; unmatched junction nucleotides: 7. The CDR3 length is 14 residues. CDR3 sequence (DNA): TGTGCCAGCAGTCCTCCGGGACAGCTCTACGAGCAGTACTTC. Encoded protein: CASSPPGQLYEQYF.

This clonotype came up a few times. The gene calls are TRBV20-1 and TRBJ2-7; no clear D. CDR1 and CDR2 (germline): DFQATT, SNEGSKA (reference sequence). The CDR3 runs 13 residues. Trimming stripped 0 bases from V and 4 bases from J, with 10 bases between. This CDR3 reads CSARDTSVYEQYF. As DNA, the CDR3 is TGCAGTGCTAGAGATACCAGCGTGTACGAGCAGTACTTC.